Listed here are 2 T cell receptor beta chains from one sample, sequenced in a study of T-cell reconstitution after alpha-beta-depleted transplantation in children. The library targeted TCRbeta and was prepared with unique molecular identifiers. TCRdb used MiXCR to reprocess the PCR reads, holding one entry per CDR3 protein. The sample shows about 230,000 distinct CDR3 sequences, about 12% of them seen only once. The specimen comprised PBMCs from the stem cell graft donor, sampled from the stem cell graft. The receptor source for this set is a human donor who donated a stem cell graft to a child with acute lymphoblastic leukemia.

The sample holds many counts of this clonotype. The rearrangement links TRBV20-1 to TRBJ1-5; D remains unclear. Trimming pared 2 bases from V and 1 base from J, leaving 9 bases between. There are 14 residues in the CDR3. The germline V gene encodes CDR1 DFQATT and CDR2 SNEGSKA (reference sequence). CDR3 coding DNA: TGCAGTGCTAGACAGCCTCAAAGCAATCAGCCCCAGCATTTT. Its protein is CSARQPQSNQPQHF.

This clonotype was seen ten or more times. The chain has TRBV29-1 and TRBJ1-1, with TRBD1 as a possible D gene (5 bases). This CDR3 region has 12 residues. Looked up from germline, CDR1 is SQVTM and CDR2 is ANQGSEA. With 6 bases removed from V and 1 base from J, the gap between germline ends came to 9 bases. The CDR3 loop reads CSVGRGNTEAFF. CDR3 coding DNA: TGCAGCGTGGGACGGGGGAACACTGAAGCTTTCTTT.